These T cell receptor beta chains were read from a single sample in a study of cytomegalovirus exposure and HLA in healthy donors. Using immunoSEQ multiplex PCR, the repertoire was profiled, and TCRdb retains in-frame clones only, with some absent. The sample consists of 100,000 to 150,000 clones, roughly 15% of them appearing once. The sample was PBMCs. These receptors all come from a female donor in good health and CMV-seropositive. Both conserved end residues are part of each CDR3. D genes are given only for firm matches. Clone size is shown for a subset of rows, as once, few, many or a class of expanded clone.

V	J	size	D	CDR3	DNA
TRBV7-6	TRBJ1-4	NA	NA	CASKSDNEKLFF	TGTGCCAGCAAGTCAGATAATGAAAAACTGTTTTTT
TRBV7-2	TRBJ2-7	few	NA	CASSLQQISYEQYF	TGTGCCAGCAGCTTACAACAGATCTCCTACGAGCAGTACTTC
TRBV27	TRBJ1-5	NA	NA	CASSRGRGMGNQPQHF	TGTGCCAGCAGCCGTGGTAGGGGAATGGGCAATCAGCCCCAGCATTTT
TRBV7-6	TRBJ2-2	NA	TRBD1	CASSLGYRGTGELFF	TGTGCCAGCAGCTTAGGTTACAGGGGAACCGGGGAGCTGTTTTTT
TRBV9	TRBJ2-3	NA	NA	CASSGNTDTQYF	TGTGCCAGCAGCGGTAACACAGATACGCAGTATTTT
TRBV7-2	TRBJ1-4	NA	NA	CASSLTYAANEKLFF	TGTGCCAGCAGCTTAACATACGCTGCTAATGAAAAACTGTTTTTT
TRBV5-1	TRBJ2-7	NA	TRBD2	CASSLTIAGGPKYEQYF	TGCGCCAGCAGCTTAACTATAGCGGGAGGGCCTAAATACGAGCAGTACTTC
TRBV28	TRBJ1-2	NA	NA	CASSLGRYGYTF	TGTGCCAGCAGTTTAGGGCGCTATGGCTACACCTTC
TRBV5-1	TRBJ2-2	few	NA	CASSSFSQVTGELFF	TGCGCCAGCAGCTCCTTTTCACAGGTCACCGGGGAGCTGTTTTTT
TRBV30	TRBJ2-5	few	TRBD2	CAWKAFSGIQETQYF	TGTGCCTGGAAAGCCTTTAGCGGGATCCAAGAGACCCAGTACTTC
TRBV2	TRBJ2-1	few	TRBD1	CASRNRGHEQFF	TGTGCCAGCAGAAACAGGGGGCATGAGCAGTTCTTC
TRBV27	TRBJ1-5	NA	NA	CASSPKGQGYNQPQHF	TGTGCCAGCAGTCCGAAAGGGCAGGGGTACAATCAGCCCCAGCATTTT
TRBV28	TRBJ1-1	NA	NA	CASSLGRGYEAFF	TGTGCCAGCAGTCTGGGTCGGGGGTATGAAGCTTTCTTT
TRBV28	TRBJ2-1	NA	TRBD2	CASSSSGLAGAGEQFF	TGTGCCAGCAGTTCCTCGGGACTAGCGGGAGCAGGTGAGCAGTTCTTC
TRBV28	TRBJ2-7	NA	NA	CASSPTGHEQYF	TGTGCCAGCAGCCCCACAGGGCACGAGCAGTACTTC
TRBV6-6	TRBJ1-6	NA	NA	CASSYEVAEYNSPLHF	TGTGCCAGCAGTTATGAGGTCGCGGAGTATAATTCACCCCTCCACTTT
TRBV5-4	TRBJ1-2	few	NA	CASSFSGGQDGYTF	TGTGCCAGCAGCTTTTCCGGGGGGCAGGATGGCTACACCTTC
TRBV4-2	TRBJ1-5	NA	NA	CASSQGDISSAQHF	TGTGCCAGCAGCCAGGGAGACATCTCCTCGGCCCAGCATTTT
TRBV21-1	TRBJ2-1	NA	NA	CASSHGQGEYNEQFF	TGTGCCAGCAGTCACGGACAGGGGGAATACAATGAGCAGTTCTTC
TRBV7-2	TRBJ2-7	NA	TRBD2	CASSVTSGAYEQYF	TGTGCCAGCAGCGTGACTAGCGGCGCCTACGAGCAGTACTTC
TRBV2	TRBJ2-1	once	TRBD2	CASRLAGGSYNEQFF	TGTGCCAGCAGATTAGCGGGGGGTTCCTACAATGAGCAGTTCTTC
TRBV7-8	TRBJ1-1	few	TRBD1	CASSTRDRTGKAFF	TGTGCCAGCAGCACGCGTGATCGGACAGGGAAGGCTTTCTTT
TRBV4-2	TRBJ2-7	once	TRBD2	CASSQASSGTYEQYF	TGTGCCAGCAGCCAAGCTTCTAGCGGCACCTACGAGCAGTACTTC